Listed below are T cell receptor beta chains from one sample, sequenced in a study of immune evolution from preneoplasia to lung adenocarcinoma. TCRdb's table, derived via immunoSEQ multiplex PCR, lists solely in-frame clones and lacks some. The sample lists more than 12,000 clones; over 65% were seen once. The sequenced sample was FFPE minimally invasive lung adenocarcinoma tissue. These receptors came from a person aged 55-80 years with lung adenocarcinoma. The CDR3 runs from the conserved cysteine through the conserved F or W.

V gene	J gene	CDR3 protein
TRBV27	TRBJ1-3	CASSLGGLTSGNTIYF
TRBV30	TRBJ2-7	CAWRPGRSSYEQYF
TRBV7-9	TRBJ2-7	CASGAGLYSYEQYF
TRBV19	TRBJ2-3	CASTTRSAASTDTQYF
TRBV7-9	TRBJ1-4	CASSPGRQGREKLFF
TRBV28	TRBJ1-2	CASRDGQSTNYGYTF
TRBV14	TRBJ2-7	CASSQDMGPGYEQYF
TRBV6-6	TRBJ2-5	CASSYDPGRETQYF
TRBV6-1	TRBJ2-3	CASSDGGTGRRKRDTQYF
TRBV18	TRBJ2-7	CASSPPRGGHEQYF
TRBV11-1	TRBJ2-7	CASSLVDRTYEQYF
TRBV21-1	TRBJ1-5	CASSPGGRNNQPQHF
TRBV27	TRBJ1-4	CASSRGAFPTNEKLFF
TRBV7-6	TRBJ2-3	CASSLGGGAGSTDTQYF
TRBV5-1	TRBJ1-2	CASSRTGDISYGYTF